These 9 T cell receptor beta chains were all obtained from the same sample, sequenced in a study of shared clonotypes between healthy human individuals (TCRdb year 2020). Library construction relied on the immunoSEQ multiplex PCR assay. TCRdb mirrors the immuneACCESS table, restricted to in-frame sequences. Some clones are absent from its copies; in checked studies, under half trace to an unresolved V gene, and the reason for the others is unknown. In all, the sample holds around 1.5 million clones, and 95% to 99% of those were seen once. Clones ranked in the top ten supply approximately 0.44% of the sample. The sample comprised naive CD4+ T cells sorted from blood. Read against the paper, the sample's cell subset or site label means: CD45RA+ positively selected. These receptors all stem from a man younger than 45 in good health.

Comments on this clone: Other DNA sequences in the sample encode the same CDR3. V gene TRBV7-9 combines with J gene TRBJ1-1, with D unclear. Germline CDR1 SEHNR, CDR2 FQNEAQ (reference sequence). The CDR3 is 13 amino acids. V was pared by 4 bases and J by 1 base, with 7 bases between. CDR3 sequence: CASSSQENTEAFF. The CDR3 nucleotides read TGTGCCAGCAGCTCTCAGGAGAACACTGAAGCTTTCTTT.

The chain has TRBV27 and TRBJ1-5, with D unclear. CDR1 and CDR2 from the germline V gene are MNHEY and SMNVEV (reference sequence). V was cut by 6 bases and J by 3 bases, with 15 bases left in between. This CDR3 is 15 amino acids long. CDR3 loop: CASRNISQPNQPQHF. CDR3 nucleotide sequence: TGTGCCAGCAGGAATATTTCTCAGCCCAATCAGCCCCAGCATTTT.

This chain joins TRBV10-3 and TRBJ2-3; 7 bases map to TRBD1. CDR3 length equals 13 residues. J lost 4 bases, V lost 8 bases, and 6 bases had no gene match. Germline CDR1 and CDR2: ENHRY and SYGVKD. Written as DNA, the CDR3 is TGTGCCATCCCGAGGGGGCGGTCAGATACGCAGTATTTT. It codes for CAIPRGRSDTQYF.

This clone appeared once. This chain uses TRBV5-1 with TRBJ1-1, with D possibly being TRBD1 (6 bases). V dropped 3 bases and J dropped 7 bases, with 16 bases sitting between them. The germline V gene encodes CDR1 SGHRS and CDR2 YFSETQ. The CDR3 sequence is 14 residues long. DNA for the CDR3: TGCGCCAGCAGCTCCCGAGGGGGGGATATTGAAGCTTTCTTT. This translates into CASSSRGGDIEAFF.

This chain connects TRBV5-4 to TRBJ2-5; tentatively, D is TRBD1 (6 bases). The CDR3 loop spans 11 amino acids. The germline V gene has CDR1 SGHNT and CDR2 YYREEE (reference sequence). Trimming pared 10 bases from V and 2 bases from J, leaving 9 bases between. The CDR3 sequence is CAQGPQETQYF. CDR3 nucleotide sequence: TGTGCCCAGGGGCCGCAAGAGACCCAGTACTTC.

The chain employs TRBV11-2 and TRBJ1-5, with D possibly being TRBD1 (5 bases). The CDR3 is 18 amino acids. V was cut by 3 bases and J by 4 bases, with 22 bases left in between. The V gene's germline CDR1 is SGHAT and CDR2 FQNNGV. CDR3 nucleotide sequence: TGTGCCAGCAGCTTCGGTTCGCTTTGGGACGGTGAGAATCAGCCCCAGCATTTT. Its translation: CASSFGSLWDGENQPQHF.

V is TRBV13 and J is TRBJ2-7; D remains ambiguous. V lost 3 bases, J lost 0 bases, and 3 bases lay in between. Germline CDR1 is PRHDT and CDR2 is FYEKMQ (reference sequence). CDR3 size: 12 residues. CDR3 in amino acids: CASSFSSYEQYF. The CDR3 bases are TGTGCCAGCAGCTTTAGCTCCTACGAGCAGTACTTC.

The chain's CDR3 is CASSIEGQQWAKNIQYF. CDR3 nucleotide sequence: TGTGCCAGTAGTATTGAGGGACAGCAGTGGGCCAAAAACATTCAGTACTTC. The rearrangement joins TRBV19 to TRBJ2-4; 7 positions agree with TRBD1. The germline V gene encodes CDR1 LNHDA and CDR2 SQIVND (reference sequence). This CDR3 comprises 17 residues. V trimming: 3 bases; J trimming: 1 base; junction bases outside the gene matches: 9.

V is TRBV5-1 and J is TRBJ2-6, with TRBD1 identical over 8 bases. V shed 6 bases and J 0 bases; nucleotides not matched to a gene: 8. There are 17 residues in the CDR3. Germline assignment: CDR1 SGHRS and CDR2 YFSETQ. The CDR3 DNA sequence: TGCGCCAGCAACGGACAGGGCTATAGCTCTGGGGCCAACGTCCTGACTTTC. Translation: CASNGQGYSSGANVLTF.